One and the same sample provided the 27 T cell receptor beta chains below, sequenced in a study of early stage breast cancer tumors. Clones were sequenced by immunoSEQ multiplex PCR, and TCRdb holds only the in-frame ones, with some missing. The sample includes approximately 48,000 clones, approximately 90% seen only once; the top ten take 5%. The source material was blood. These receptors all stem from a person aged 70 to 85 with breast cancer.

This chain joins TRBV28 and TRBJ2-3; 8 bases line up with TRBD2. V lost 5 bases and J lost 5; bases outside the gene matches: 9. This CDR3 has 15 residues. The germline CDR1 and CDR2 sequences are MDHEN and SYDVKM. CDR3 amino acids: CASSILTSGVDTQYF. The CDR3 region has the DNA TGTGCCAGCAGTATCCTTACTAGCGGAGTAGATACGCAGTATTTT.

This clone was picked up one time. J is TRBJ1-6 and V is TRBV7-2, with D perhaps TRBD1 (6 bases). The V gene lost 1 base and the J gene lost 6 bases, with 10 bases spanning the gap. The CDR3 loop spans 15 amino acids. Germline assignment: CDR1 SGHTA and CDR2 FQGNSA. CDR3 residues: CASSLVVRGNSPLHF. In DNA, the CDR3 is TGTGCCAGCAGCTTAGTGGTCAGGGGTAATTCACCCCTCCACTTT. Drawing the rest from reference TRBV7-2 and TRBJ1-6, the complete variable domain is GAGVSQSPSNKVTEKGKDVELRCDPISGHTALYWYRQSLGQGLEFLIYFQGNSAPDKSGLPSDRFSAERTGGSVSTLTIQRTQQEDSAVYLCASSLVVRGNSPLHFGNGTRLTVT.

This clone turned up a few times. The V and J genes are TRBV13 and TRBJ1-4; no definite D call. V was clipped by 0 bases and J by 6 bases, with 11 bases between them. Germline-derived CDR1 and CDR2 are PRHDT and FYEKMQ (reference sequence). The CDR3 runs to 15 residues. For the CDR3, the DNA is TGTGCCAGCAGCTTAGGGGCGGGAGTCGATGAAAAACTGTTTTTT. It encodes CASSLGAGVDEKLFF.

The chain is built from TRBV19 and TRBJ2-7; D remains ambiguous. The CDR3 spans 15 residues. Trimming took off 2 bases at V and 3 bases at J, with 14 bases between the two ends. CDR1 and CDR2 from the germline V gene are LNHDA and SQIVND (reference sequence). CDR3 in DNA: TGTGCCAGTAGTATAATACATTCTCTAGACTACGAGCAGTACTTC. Translating gives CASSIIHSLDYEQYF.

The chain employs TRBV6-6 and TRBJ2-7; D may be TRBD1 (5 bases). The CDR3 is 14 amino acids. The V gene's germline CDR1 is MNHNY and CDR2 SVGAGI (reference sequence). V dropped 2 bases and J dropped 0 bases, with 8 bases sitting between them. The CDR3 sequence is CASSYGADSYEQYF. In DNA, the CDR3 is TGTGCCAGCAGTTACGGGGCCGACTCCTACGAGCAGTACTTC.

V and J are TRBV9 and TRBJ2-3; D is perhaps TRBD2 (6 bases). The V end was cut by 0 bases, the J end by 1 base, with 15 bases between. The CDR3 contains 17 residues. CDR1 is SGDLS, CDR2 YYNGEE, per germline. This CDR3 reads CASSVDVEPGGTDTQYF. The CDR3 nucleotides read TGTGCCAGCAGCGTAGATGTAGAGCCGGGGGGCACAGATACGCAGTATTTT.

CDR3 protein: CASSLGAGGTYEQYF. CDR3 in DNA: TGTGCCAGCAGCTTAGGGGCGGGAGGGACCTACGAGCAGTACTTC. The rearrangement links TRBV5-6 to TRBJ2-7; TRBD2 aligns across 9 bases. The germline gives CDR1 SGHDT, CDR2 YYEEEE. With 2 bases clipped from V and 2 bases from J, the junction kept 5 bases outside the gene matches. The CDR3 runs to 15 residues.

This chain connects TRBV7-9 to TRBJ2-7; TRBD2 matches at 7 bases. The CDR3 is 16 residues long. Trimming took 2 bases from V and 2 from J; bases not matched to a gene: 9. CDR1 is SEHNR, CDR2 FQNEAQ, per germline (reference sequence). In DNA form, the CDR3 reads TGTGCCAGCAGCTTATTGGGCGGGAGAAAAACCTACGAGCAGTACTTC. This gives the protein CASSLLGGRKTYEQYF.

This clone showed up just once. This rearrangement joins TRBV7-9 to TRBJ2-2, with 10 bases lining up with TRBD1. Germline trimming cut 5 bases from V and 5 bases from J; bases unmatched to any gene: 11. Germline lookup yields CDR1 SEHNR and CDR2 FQNEAQ (reference sequence). There are 17 residues in the CDR3. CDR3 protein: CASSRRDRGLWTGELFF. The CDR3 DNA sequence: TGTGCCAGCAGCCGCCGGGACAGGGGCCTTTGGACCGGGGAGCTGTTTTTT.

This sequence joins TRBV11-2 and TRBJ1-2; TRBD1 might be the D (5 bases). CDR1 is SGHAT, CDR2 FQNNGV, per germline. The CDR3 contains 14 residues. V gave up 1 base and J gave up 8 bases, with 14 bases separating them. CDR3 in amino acids: CASSLGAGPQGYTF. The CDR3 DNA sequence: TGTGCCAGCAGCTTAGGGGCAGGGCCTCAAGGCTACACCTTC.

The chain couples TRBV4-2 to TRBJ1-3; D not resolved. The CDR3 covers 15 residues. V was pared by 1 base and J by 8 bases, with 15 bases between. CDR1 and CDR2 from the germline V gene are LGHNA and YNFKEQ. CDR3 nucleotide sequence: TGTGCCAGCAGCCAAGTAGCGGGGAATCAAGACACCATATATTTT. Encoded protein: CASSQVAGNQDTIYF.

This rearrangement joins TRBV11-2 to TRBJ2-7, with 9 nucleotides matching TRBD2. V was clipped by 0 bases and J by 7 bases; unmatched bases: 19. Per the germline V gene, CDR1 is SGHAT and CDR2 is FQNNGV. The CDR3 covers 19 residues. The CDR3 reads CASSLDRRLGNSGSREQYF. In nucleotides, the CDR3 is TGTGCCAGCAGCTTAGACCGCAGGTTGGGGAATAGCGGGAGTAGGGAGCAGTACTTC.

In this sample, this clone turned up a few times. Here the CDR3 reads CASSPGYTQAQRNIQYF. The DNA for the CDR3 is TGTGCCAGCAGCCCAGGGTACACGCAGGCGCAGAGAAACATTCAGTACTTC. The chain carries TRBV5-4 and TRBJ2-4; possibly TRBD1 for D (5 bases). Trimming removed 4 bases from V and 6 bases from J, with 23 bases in between. Germline-derived CDR1 and CDR2 are SGHNT and YYREEE (reference sequence). CDR3 length equals 17 residues.

The chain couples TRBV6-5 to TRBJ1-3; D unresolved. V was shortened by 2 bases and J by 1 base, with 6 bases between the two germline ends. Germline V gives CDR1 MNHEY, CDR2 SVGAGI. CDR3 length: 14 residues. CDR3 sequence: CASSYRGSGNTIYF. CDR3 bases: TGTGCCAGCAGTTACCGCGGATCTGGAAACACCATATATTTT.

V usage is TRBV7-2 and J usage is TRBJ1-6; 7 bases align to TRBD1. The length of the CDR3 is 15 residues. The V gene end was trimmed by 5 bases and the J gene end by 4 bases; junction bases not matched to a gene: 5. Germline CDR1 and CDR2: SGHTA and FQGNSA. In DNA, the CDR3 is TGTGCCAGCAGCCTCGGGACAGATTATAATTCACCCCTCCACTTT. This codes for CASSLGTDYNSPLHF.

V usage is TRBV14 and J usage is TRBJ1-1; TRBD1 might be the D (5 bases). Per the germline V gene, CDR1 is SGHDN and CDR2 is FVKESK. V lost 2 bases and J lost 4, with 14 bases in between. This CDR3 spans 15 amino acids. The CDR3 region has the DNA TGTGCCAGCAGCCAACCACACGGGGGTTCCACTGAAGCTTTCTTT. This sequence encodes CASSQPHGGSTEAFF.

The chain recombines TRBV30 with TRBJ2-7; 7 bases map to TRBD1. The V gene end was trimmed by 0 bases and the J gene end by 3 bases; junction bases not matched to a gene: 5. The CDR3 sequence is 14 residues long. Germline V gene sequence: CDR1 GTSNPN, CDR2 SVGIG (reference sequence). This CDR3 is CAWSVPRQGYEQYF. DNA of the CDR3: TGTGCCTGGAGTGTACCGAGACAGGGCTACGAGCAGTACTTC.

This chain joins TRBV4-1 and TRBJ1-5, with D maybe TRBD1 (6 bases). V was trimmed by 3 bases and J by 3 bases, leaving 12 bases between them. Germline V lookup: CDR1 MGHRA, CDR2 YSYEKL. This CDR3 has 15 amino acids. The DNA of the CDR3 is TGCGCCAGCAGCCACACCGGACAGCCCAATCAGCCCCAGCATTTT. This sequence encodes CASSHTGQPNQPQHF.

The chain employs TRBV5-1 and TRBJ1-2, with 8 bases matching TRBD1. Germline CDR1 is SGHRS and CDR2 is YFSETQ. Losses at the gene ends were 0 bases for V and 2 bases for J; bases not matched to a gene: 15. The CDR3 runs 19 residues. In DNA form, the CDR3 reads TGCGCCAGCAGCTTGGCAGGACGGGCCAGGGGGCCGGAAAACTATGGCTACACCTTC. Its protein is CASSLAGRARGPENYGYTF.

The chain joins TRBV30 to TRBJ2-4, with D possibly TRBD2 on 7 matching bases. This CDR3 contains 13 residues. V was pared by 3 bases and J by 7 bases, with 13 bases between. The germline V gene encodes CDR1 GTSNPN and CDR2 SVGIG (reference sequence). The DNA of the CDR3 is TGTGCCTGGAGCGAGGGGGGGGTGAACATTCAGTACTTC. It encodes CAWSEGGVNIQYF.

V gene TRBV5-1 combines with J gene TRBJ1-1; no clear D gene. V lost 3 bases to trimming and J lost 1 base, with 13 bases between them. CDR3 length equals 15 residues. The V gene's germline CDR1 is SGHRS and CDR2 YFSETQ. The CDR3 loop reads CASSSTRIPNTEAFF. The CDR3 nucleotides read TGCGCCAGCAGCTCTACCCGAATCCCGAACACTGAAGCTTTCTTT.

For the CDR3, the DNA is TGTGCCAGCAGCCCAGTCGGGGGTCAGGGACAGGGGGATTCACCCCTCCACTTT. Its protein is CASSPVGGQGQGDSPLHF. The genes are TRBV7-3 and TRBJ1-6; 11 positions agree with TRBD1. Per the germline V gene, CDR1 is SGHTA and CDR2 is FQGTGA. The CDR3 length is 18 residues. V lost 5 bases, J lost 8 bases, and 14 bases stayed unmatched. Full variable domain (remainder filled in from reference TRBV7-3 and TRBJ1-6): GAGVSQTPSNKVTEKGKYVELRCDPISGHTALYWYRQSLGQGPEFLIYFQGTGAADDSGLPNDRFFAVRPEGSVSTLKIQRTERGDSAVYLCASSPVGGQGQGDSPLHFGNGTRLTVT.

J is TRBJ2-7 and V is TRBV7-9, with D maybe TRBD2 (6 bases). The CDR3 spans 13 residues. V gave up 6 bases and J gave up 6 bases, with 15 bases separating them. Germline values: CDR1 SEHNR, CDR2 FQNEAQ (reference sequence). CDR3 protein: CASSGRGRFEQYF. The DNA for the CDR3 is TGTGCCAGCAGTGGGCGGGGACGGTTCGAGCAGTACTTC.

This chain joins TRBV4-2 and TRBJ2-1, with 7 nucleotides matching TRBD2. This CDR3 contains 17 residues. Germline loops: CDR1 LGHNA, CDR2 YNFKEQ. Trimming removed 0 bases from V and 4 bases from J; junction bases left unmatched: 9. CDR3 sequence (DNA): TGTGCCAGCAGCCAAGAGGTGAGACTAGCACAATACAATGAGCAGTTCTTC. Translated, it gives CASSQEVRLAQYNEQFF.

The V gene is TRBV9, the J gene TRBJ2-7, with 9 bases matching TRBD1. The CDR3 extends over 13 amino acids. V shed 4 bases, J shed 4 bases, and the junction held 3 bases outside the gene matches. Germline V gene lookup returns CDR1 SGDLS and CDR2 YYNGEE. The CDR3: CASSPGTGYEQYF. The CDR3 DNA reads as TGTGCCAGCAGCCCTGGGACAGGGTACGAGCAGTACTTC.

The chain employs TRBV30 and TRBJ1-6; D perhaps matches TRBD1 (5 bases). V lost 3 bases to trimming and J lost 2 bases, with 11 bases between them. The CDR3 loop spans 15 amino acids. In germline, CDR1 is GTSNPN, CDR2 SVGIG (reference sequence). Here the CDR3 reads CAWSWEGAYNSPLHF. The CDR3 DNA reads as TGTGCCTGGAGCTGGGAAGGGGCCTATAATTCACCCCTCCACTTT. Together with reference TRBV30 and TRBJ1-6, the CDR3 gives the full variable domain: SQTIHQWPATLVQPVGSPLSLECTVEGTSNPNLYWYRQAAGRGLQLLFYSVGIGQISSEVPQNLSASRPQDRQFILSSKKLLLSDSGFYLCAWSWEGAYNSPLHFGNGTRLTVT.

The chain uses TRBV9 and TRBJ1-6; the D gene is possibly TRBD1 (6 bases). There are 15 residues in the CDR3. CDR1 and CDR2 (germline): SGDLS, YYNGEE. The V end was cut by 0 bases, the J end by 8 bases, with 12 bases between. The CDR3 here is CASSVEGTRYSPLHF. The CDR3 nucleotides read TGTGCCAGCAGCGTAGAAGGGACAAGGTATTCACCCCTCCACTTT.